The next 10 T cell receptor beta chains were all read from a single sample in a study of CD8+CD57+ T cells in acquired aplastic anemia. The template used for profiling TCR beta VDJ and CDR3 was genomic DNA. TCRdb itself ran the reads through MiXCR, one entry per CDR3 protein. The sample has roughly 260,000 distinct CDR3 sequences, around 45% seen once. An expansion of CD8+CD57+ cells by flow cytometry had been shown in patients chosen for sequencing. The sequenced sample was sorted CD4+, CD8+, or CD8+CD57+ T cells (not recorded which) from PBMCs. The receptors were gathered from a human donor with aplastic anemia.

Here the CDR3 DNA reads TGTGCCACCAGTGCCAGAGTACAGAACCAAGAGACCCAGTACTTC. Translation: CATSARVQNQETQYF. The rearrangement joins TRBV24-1 to TRBJ2-5, with D unresolved. The V gene lost 5 bases and the J gene lost 0 bases, with 12 bases spanning the gap. The CDR3 totals 15 residues. Germline CDR1 KGHDR, CDR2 SFDVKD.

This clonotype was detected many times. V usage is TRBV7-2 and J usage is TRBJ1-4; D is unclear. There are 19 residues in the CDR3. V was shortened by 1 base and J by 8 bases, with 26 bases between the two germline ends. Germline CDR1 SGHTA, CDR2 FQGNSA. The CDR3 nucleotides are TGTGCCAGCAGCTTAGATTTAACAGAAGTTGGCGGCAGGAAGGAAAAACTGTTTTTT. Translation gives CASSLDLTEVGGRKEKLFF.

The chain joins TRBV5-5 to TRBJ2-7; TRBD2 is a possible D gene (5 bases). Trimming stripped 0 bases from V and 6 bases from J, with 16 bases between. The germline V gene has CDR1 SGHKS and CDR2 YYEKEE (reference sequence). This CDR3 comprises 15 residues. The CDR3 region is CASSLEGGPPSEQYV. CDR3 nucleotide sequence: TGTGCCAGCAGCTTGGAAGGAGGACCGCCGAGCGAGCAGTACGTC.

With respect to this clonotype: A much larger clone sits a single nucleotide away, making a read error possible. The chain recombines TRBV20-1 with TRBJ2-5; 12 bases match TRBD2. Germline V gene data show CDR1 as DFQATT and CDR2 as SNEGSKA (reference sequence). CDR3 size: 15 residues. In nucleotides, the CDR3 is TGCAGTTCCAAGACTAGCGGGAGAGTTTCAGAGGCCCAGTACTTC. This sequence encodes CSSKTSGRVSEAQYF.

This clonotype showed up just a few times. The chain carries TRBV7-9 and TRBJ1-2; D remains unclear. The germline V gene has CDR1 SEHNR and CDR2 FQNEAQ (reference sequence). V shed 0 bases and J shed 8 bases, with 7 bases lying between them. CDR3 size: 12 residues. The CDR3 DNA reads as TGTGCCAGCAGCTTAGCGCTTAAGGGCTACACCTTC. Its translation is CASSLALKGYTF.

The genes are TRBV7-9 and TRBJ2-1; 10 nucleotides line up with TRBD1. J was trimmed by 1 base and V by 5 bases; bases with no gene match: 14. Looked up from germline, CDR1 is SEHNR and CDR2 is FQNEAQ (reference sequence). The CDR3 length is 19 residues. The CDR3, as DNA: TGTGCCAGCAGCCTAAGACAGGGGGCACTCAGAGGGTCCTACAATGAGCAGTTCTTC. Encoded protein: CASSLRQGALRGSYNEQFF.

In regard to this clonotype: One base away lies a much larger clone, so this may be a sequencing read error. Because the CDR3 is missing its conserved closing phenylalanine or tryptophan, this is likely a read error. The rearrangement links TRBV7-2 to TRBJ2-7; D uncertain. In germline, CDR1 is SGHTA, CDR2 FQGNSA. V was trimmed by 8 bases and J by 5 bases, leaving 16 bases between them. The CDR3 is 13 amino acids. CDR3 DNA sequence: TGTGCCAGCCGCCCAGCACCGCTCAACGAGCAGTACCTC. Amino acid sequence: CASRPAPLNEQYL.

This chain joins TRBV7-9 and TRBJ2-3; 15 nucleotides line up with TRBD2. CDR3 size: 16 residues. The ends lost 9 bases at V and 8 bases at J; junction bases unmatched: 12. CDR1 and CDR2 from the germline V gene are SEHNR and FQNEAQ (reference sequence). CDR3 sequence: CASRPSGLAGGSTQYF. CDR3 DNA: TGTGCCAGTAGACCCTCCGGACTAGCGGGGGGGAGTACGCAGTATTTT.

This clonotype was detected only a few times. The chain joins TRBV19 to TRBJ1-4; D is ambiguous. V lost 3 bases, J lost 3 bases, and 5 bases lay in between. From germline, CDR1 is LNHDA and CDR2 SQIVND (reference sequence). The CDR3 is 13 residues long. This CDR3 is CASSIDANEKLFF. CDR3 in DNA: TGTGCCAGTAGTATTGACGCTAATGAAAAACTGTTTTTT. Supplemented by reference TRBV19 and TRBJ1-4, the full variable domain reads DGGITQSPKYLFRKEGQNVTLSCEQNLNHDAMYWYRQDPGQGLRLIYYSQIVNDFQKGDIAEGYSVSREKKESFPLTVTSAQKNPTAFYLCASSIDANEKLFFGSGTQLSVL.

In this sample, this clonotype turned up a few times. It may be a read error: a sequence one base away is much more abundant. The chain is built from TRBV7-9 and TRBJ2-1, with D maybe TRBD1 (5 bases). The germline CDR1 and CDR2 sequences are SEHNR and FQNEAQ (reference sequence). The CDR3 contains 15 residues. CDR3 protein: CAGSPKTDSYNEQFF. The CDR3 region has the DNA TGTGCCGGCAGCCCTAAGACAGACTCCTACAATGAGCAGTTCTTC.